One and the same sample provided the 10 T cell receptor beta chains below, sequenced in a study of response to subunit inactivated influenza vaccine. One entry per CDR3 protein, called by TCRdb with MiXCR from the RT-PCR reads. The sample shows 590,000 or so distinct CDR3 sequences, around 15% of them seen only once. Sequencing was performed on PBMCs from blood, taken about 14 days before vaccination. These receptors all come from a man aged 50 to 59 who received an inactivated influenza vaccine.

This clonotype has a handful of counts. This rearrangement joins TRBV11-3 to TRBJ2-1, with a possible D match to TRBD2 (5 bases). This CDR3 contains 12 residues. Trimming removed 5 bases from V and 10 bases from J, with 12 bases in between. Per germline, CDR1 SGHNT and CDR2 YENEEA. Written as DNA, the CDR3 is TGTGCCAGCAGCCCCCGGGGTGGGGAGCAGTTCTTC. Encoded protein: CASSPRGGEQFF.

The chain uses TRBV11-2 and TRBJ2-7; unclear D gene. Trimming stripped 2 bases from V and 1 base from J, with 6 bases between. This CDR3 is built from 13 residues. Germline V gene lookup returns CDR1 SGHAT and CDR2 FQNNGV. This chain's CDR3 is CASSLLMSYEQYF. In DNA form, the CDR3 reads TGTGCCAGCAGCTTACTAATGTCCTACGAGCAGTACTTC.

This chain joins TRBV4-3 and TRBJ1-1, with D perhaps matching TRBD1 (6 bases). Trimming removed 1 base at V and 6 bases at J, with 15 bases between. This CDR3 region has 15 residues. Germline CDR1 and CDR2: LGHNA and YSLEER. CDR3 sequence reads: CASSQAWGPRAEAFF. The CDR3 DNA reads TGCGCCAGCAGCCAAGCGTGGGGGCCACGGGCTGAAGCTTTCTTT.

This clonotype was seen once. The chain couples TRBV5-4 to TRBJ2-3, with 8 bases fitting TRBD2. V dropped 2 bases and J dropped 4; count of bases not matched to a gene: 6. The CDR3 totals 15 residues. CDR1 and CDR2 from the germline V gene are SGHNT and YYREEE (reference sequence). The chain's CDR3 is CASSFPGGQSDTQYF. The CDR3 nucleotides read TGTGCCAGCAGCTTTCCGGGGGGGCAATCAGATACGCAGTATTTT.

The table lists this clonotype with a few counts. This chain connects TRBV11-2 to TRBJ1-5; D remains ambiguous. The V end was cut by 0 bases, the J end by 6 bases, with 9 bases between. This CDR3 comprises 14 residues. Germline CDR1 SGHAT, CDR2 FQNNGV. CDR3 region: CASSLDYEGQPQHF. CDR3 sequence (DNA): TGTGCCAGCAGCTTAGATTACGAAGGTCAGCCCCAGCATTTT. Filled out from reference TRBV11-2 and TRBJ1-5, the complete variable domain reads EAGVAQSPRYKIIEKRQSVAFWCNPISGHATLYWYQQILGQGPKLLIQFQNNGVVDDSQLPKDRFSAERLKGVDSTLKIQPAKLEDSAVYLCASSLDYEGQPQHFGDGTRLSIL.

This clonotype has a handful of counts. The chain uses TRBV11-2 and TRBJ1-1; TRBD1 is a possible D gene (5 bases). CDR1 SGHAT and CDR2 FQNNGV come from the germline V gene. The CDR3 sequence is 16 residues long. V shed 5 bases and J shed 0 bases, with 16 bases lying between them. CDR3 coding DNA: TGTGCCAGCAGCAGGGGAGGTACCCCCATGAACACTGAAGCTTTCTTT. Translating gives CASSRGGTPMNTEAFF.

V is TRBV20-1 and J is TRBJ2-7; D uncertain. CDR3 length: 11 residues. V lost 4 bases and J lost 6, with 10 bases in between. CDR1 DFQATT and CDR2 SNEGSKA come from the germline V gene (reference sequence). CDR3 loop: CSAKTPSEQYF. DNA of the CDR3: TGCAGTGCTAAAACCCCCTCCGAGCAGTACTTC.

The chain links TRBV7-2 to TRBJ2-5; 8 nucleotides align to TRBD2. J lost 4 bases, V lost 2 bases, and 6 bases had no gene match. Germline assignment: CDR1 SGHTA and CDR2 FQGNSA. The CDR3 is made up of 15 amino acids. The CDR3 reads CASSLKAGDAETQYF. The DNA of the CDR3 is TGTGCCAGCAGCTTAAAAGCGGGAGACGCAGAGACCCAGTACTTC.

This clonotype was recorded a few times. This CDR3 reads CASSPRKEVLGREQYF. CDR3 in DNA: TGTGCCAGCAGTCCCCGAAAGGAGGTGCTGGGTAGAGAGCAGTACTTC. The chain couples TRBV6-1 to TRBJ2-7; D might be TRBD2 (5 bases). Germline V lookup: CDR1 MNHNS, CDR2 SASEGT. This CDR3 spans 16 amino acids. The V gene lost 5 bases and the J gene lost 7 bases, with 24 bases spanning the gap.

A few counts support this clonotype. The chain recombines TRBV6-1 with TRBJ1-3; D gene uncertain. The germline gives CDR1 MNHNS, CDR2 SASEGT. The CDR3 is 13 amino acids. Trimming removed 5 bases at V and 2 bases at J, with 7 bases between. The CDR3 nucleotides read TGTGCCAGCAGTAGGTTTGCTGGAAACACCATATATTTT. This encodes CASSRFAGNTIYF.